These 12 T cell receptor beta chains came from one sample sequenced in a study of blood T cell repertoires in COVID-19. This table comes from immunoSEQ multiplex PCR, and its TCRdb copy is limited to in-frame clones, with some not included. The sample gives over 200,000 clones, under 85% of which show up once; about 8.3% is in the top ten. Sequenced material: peripheral blood. All receptors derive from a woman aged 80 or over with COVID-19, enrolled during active disease.

The chain links TRBV19 to TRBJ1-3, with a weak D call TRBD1 (5 bases). The CDR3 length is 15 residues. Germline V CDR1 and CDR2: LNHDA, SQIVND (reference sequence). Trimming stripped 5 bases from V and 1 base from J, with 12 bases between. CDR3 bases: TGTGCCAGTAGTCCCGGGACTTTGTCTGGAAACACCATATATTTT. Its translation: CASSPGTLSGNTIYF. Full variable domain (missing parts from reference TRBV19 and TRBJ1-3): DGGITQSPKYLFRKEGQNVTLSCEQNLNHDAMYWYRQDPGQGLRLIYYSQIVNDFQKGDIAEGYSVSREKKESFPLTVTSAQKNPTAFYLCASSPGTLSGNTIYFGEGSWLTVV.

The J gene is TRBJ2-3, the V gene TRBV2; 7 bases agree with TRBD1. The CDR3 has 14 amino acids. Germline lookup yields CDR1 SNHLY and CDR2 FYNNEI. Germline trimming cut 6 bases from V and 3 bases from J; bases unmatched to any gene: 6. CDR3 region: CASRTDRATDTQYF. Here the CDR3 DNA reads TGTGCCAGCAGGACCGACAGGGCTACAGATACGCAGTATTTT.

The chain uses TRBV11-2 and TRBJ1-3, with D unclear. The CDR3 consists of 15 residues. In germline, CDR1 is SGHAT, CDR2 FQNNGV. V lost 1 base to trimming and J lost 3 bases, with 10 bases between them. The CDR3 sequence is CASSLVRGFGNTIYF. The CDR3 DNA is TGTGCCAGCAGCTTAGTCCGGGGTTTTGGAAACACCATATATTTT.

The chain uses TRBV5-1 and TRBJ2-2, with D perhaps TRBD2 (7 bases). This CDR3 contains 13 residues. Germline-derived CDR1 and CDR2 are SGHRS and YFSETQ. The V end was cut by 10 bases, the J end by 3 bases, with 13 bases between. CDR3: CASRGGDTGELFF. In DNA, the CDR3 is TGCGCCTCTCGAGGGGGGGACACCGGGGAGCTGTTTTTT.

CDR3 bases: TGTGCCAGCAGACGAGACAGGGGCACCCCCTACGAGCAGTACTTC. Protein: CASRRDRGTPYEQYF. This chain links TRBV27 with TRBJ2-7, with 8 bases lining up with TRBD1. The CDR3 is 15 residues long. Germline CDR1 and CDR2: MNHEY and SMNVEV (reference sequence). V trimming: 6 bases; J trimming: 2 bases; junction bases outside the gene matches: 9.

The count of this clone is one. The V and J genes are TRBV15 and TRBJ2-1; 14 bases are shared with TRBD2. Trimming removed 8 bases from V and 6 bases from J; junction bases left unmatched: 6. This CDR3 is 15 amino acids long. Germline V lookup: CDR1 LNHNV, CDR2 YYDKDF (reference sequence). Here the CDR3 DNA reads TGTGCCACCGGAGCCGGGACTAGCGGGAGCAATGAGCAGTTCTTC. Encoded protein: CATGAGTSGSNEQFF.

This chain connects TRBV20-1 to TRBJ1-1; TRBD1 is a possible D gene (6 bases). Trimming shortened V by 5 bases and J by 7 bases, and 11 bases separated the two germline ends. CDR3 length: 11 amino acids. The germline CDR1 and CDR2 sequences are DFQATT and SNEGSKA (reference sequence). The CDR3 coding sequence is TGCAGTGCTTCCAGGGGCCTTGAAGCTTTCTTT. Translation gives CSASRGLEAFF.

The J gene is TRBJ2-1, the V gene TRBV27, with TRBD2 as a possible D gene (5 bases). The germline CDR1 and CDR2 sequences are MNHEY and SMNVEV (reference sequence). Trimming left V 6 bases short and J 8 bases short, with 14 bases between. This CDR3 contains 13 residues. In nucleotides, the CDR3 is TGTGCCAGCAGCCCTAGCCCTTTCTATGAGCAGTTCTTC. Residues: CASSPSPFYEQFF.

The genes are TRBV7-3 and TRBJ1-4, with TRBD1 as a possible D gene (5 bases). Trimming took off 6 bases at V and 0 bases at J, with 11 bases between the two ends. Germline V gives CDR1 SGHTA, CDR2 FQGTGA. The CDR3 extends over 15 amino acids. CDR3 in amino acids: CASSPGPATNEKLFF. As DNA, the CDR3 is TGTGCCAGCAGTCCAGGGCCCGCAACTAATGAAAAACTGTTTTTT.

The chain has TRBV27 and TRBJ1-6; the match to TRBD1 covers 9 bases. Germline values: CDR1 MNHEY, CDR2 SMNVEV (reference sequence). V gave up 1 base and J gave up 5 bases; unmatched junction bases: 6. The CDR3 covers 17 residues. The CDR3 coding sequence is TGTGCCAGCAGTTTATTTCAGGGACAGGGCAATAATTCACCCCTCCACTTT. Translated: CASSLFQGQGNNSPLHF.

V usage is TRBV5-1 and J usage is TRBJ2-3, with TRBD2 identical over 11 bases. Germline CDR1 and CDR2: SGHRS and YFSETQ. CDR3 size: 17 residues. J lost 0 bases, V lost 4 bases, and 7 bases had no gene match. CDR3 protein: CASSTGTSGSSTDTQYF. In DNA, the CDR3 is TGCGCCAGCAGCACCGGGACTAGCGGCTCTAGCACAGATACGCAGTATTTT.

The rearrangement links TRBV15 to TRBJ2-1; unclear D gene. V was shortened by 0 bases and J by 6 bases, with 9 bases between the two germline ends. The CDR3 has 14 amino acids. The germline V gene encodes CDR1 LNHNV and CDR2 YYDKDF (reference sequence). DNA for the CDR3: TGTGCCACCAGCAGAGATAGGAGTGGCAATGAGCAGTTCTTC. Encoded protein: CATSRDRSGNEQFF.